The clone carrying this T cell receptor (beta chain) was counted a few times. Its antigen is still unknown. This entry comes from a study of T-cell memory formation after mild COVID-19. Findings and limits, study-wide: Whereas later expanders leaned CD4+, clones contracting day 15 to 85 showed a balanced CD4/CD8 makeup. A subset of responding clones appeared in pre-infection memory, suggesting cross-reactive memory joined.

The CDR3 has 17 amino acids. In germline, CDR1 is SGHTA, CDR2 FQGTGA. V was clipped by 5 bases and J by 2 bases; unmatched bases: 3. The 5'RACE method, run with constant-segment primers, produced TCR alpha and TCR beta cDNA libraries (carrying sample barcodes and UMIs). TCRdb analysed the 5' RACE reads with MiXCR anew, one entry per CDR3 protein. The repertoire consists of approximately 210,000 distinct CDR3 sequences, with around 20% occurring once and the leading ten covering 2.4%. The clonotype was recovered from an adult woman who had mild COVID-19 (a few samples of this study predate the infection). Cell type and time point are not known. V is TRBV7-3 and J is TRBJ2-6; 13 bases line up with TRBD2. Sequences were obtained from PBMCs or a T cell subset sorted from them (not recorded which). CDR3 loop: CASSLGLAGAGANVLTF. The CDR3 coding sequence is TGTGCCAGCAGCCTTGGACTAGCGGGAGCTGGGGCCAACGTCCTGACTTTC.